A single T cell receptor beta chain is shown here with its context. The data were obtained in a study of blood T cell repertoires in COVID-19. Study information: PBMCs, B-cell-depleted T cells, or T cells were the source of the cDNA or gDNA that made up the material.

TCRdb keeps only in-frame clones here, not all; method: immunoSEQ multiplex PCR. The sample records 75,000 to 90,000 clones, just under 80% being singletons. The trim removed 0 bases at V and 5 bases at J, leaving 3 bases unmatched. Per the germline V gene, CDR1 is MNHEY and CDR2 is SMNVEV (reference sequence). CDR3 size: 16 residues. The rearrangement uses TRBV27 and TRBJ2-1, with TRBD2 identical over 11 bases. Material for sequencing was peripheral blood. The clonotype comes from a man between 60 and 75 years old with COVID-19, enrolled during active disease. Written as DNA, the CDR3 is TGTGCCAGCAGTTTATCGGGGGGACTAGCGGACAATGAGCAGTTCTTC. This codes for CASSLSGGLADNEQFF.